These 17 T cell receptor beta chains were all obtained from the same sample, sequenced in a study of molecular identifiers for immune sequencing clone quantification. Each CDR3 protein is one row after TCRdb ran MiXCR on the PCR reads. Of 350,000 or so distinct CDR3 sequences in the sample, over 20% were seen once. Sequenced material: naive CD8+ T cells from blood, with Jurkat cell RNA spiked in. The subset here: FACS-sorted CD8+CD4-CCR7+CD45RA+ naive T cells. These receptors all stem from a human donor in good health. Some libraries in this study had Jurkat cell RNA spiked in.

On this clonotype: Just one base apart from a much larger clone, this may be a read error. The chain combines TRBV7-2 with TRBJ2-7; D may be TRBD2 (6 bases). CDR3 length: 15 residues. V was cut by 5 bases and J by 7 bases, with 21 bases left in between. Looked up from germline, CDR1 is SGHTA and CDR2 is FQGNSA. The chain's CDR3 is CASSLQDGGYNEQYF. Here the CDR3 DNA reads TGTGCCAGCAGCCTCCAGGACGGAGGGTACAATGAGCAGTACTTC.

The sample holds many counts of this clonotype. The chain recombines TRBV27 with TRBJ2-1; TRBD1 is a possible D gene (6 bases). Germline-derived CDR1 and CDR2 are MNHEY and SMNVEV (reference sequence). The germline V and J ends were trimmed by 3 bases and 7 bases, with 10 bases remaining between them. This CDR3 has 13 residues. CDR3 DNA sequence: TGTGCCAGCAGTTTGTCCAGGGGTAATGAGCAGTTCTTC. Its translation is CASSLSRGNEQFF.

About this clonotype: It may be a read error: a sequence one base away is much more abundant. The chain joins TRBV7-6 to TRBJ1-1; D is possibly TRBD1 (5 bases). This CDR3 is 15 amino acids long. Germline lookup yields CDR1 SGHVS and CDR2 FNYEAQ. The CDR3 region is CAGSTRLGRNTEAFF. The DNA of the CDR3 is TGTGCCGGCAGCACCCGGTTGGGGCGGAACACTGAAGCTTTCTTT. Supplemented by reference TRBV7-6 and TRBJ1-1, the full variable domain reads GAGVSQSPRYKVTKRGQDVALRCDPISGHVSLYWYRQALGQGPEFLTYFNYEAQQDKSGLPNDRFSAERPEGSISTLTIQRTEQRDSAMYRCAGSTRLGRNTEAFFGQGTRLTVV.

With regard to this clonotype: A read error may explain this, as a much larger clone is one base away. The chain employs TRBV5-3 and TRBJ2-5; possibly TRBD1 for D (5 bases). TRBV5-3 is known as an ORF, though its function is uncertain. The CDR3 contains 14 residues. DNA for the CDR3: TGTGCCAGCAGCTTGGGGCTAGTCCAAGAGACCCAGCACTTC. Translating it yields CASSLGLVQETQHF.

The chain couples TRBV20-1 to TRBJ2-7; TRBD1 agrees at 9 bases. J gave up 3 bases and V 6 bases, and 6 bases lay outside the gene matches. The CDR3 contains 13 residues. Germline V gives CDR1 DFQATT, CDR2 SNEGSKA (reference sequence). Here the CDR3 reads CSAAGTGFYEQYF. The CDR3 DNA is TGCAGTGCGGCCGGGACAGGGTTCTACGAGCAGTACTTC.

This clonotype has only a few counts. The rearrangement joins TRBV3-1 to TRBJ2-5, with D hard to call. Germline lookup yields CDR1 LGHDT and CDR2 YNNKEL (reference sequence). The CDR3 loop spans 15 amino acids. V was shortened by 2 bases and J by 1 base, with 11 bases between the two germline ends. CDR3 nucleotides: TGTGCCAGCAGCCAATCTTTGGCAGGCCAAGAGACCCAGTACTTC. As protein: CASSQSLAGQETQYF.

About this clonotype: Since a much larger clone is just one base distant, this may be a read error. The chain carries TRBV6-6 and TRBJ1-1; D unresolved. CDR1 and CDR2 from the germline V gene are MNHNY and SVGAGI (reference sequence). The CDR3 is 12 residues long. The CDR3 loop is CASSYSASEALF. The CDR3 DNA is TGTGCCAGCAGTTACTCCGCGTCTGAAGCTCTCTTT.

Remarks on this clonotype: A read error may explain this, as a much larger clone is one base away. The chain's CDR3 is CAGSPGLWHEQYF. CDR3 nucleotides: TGTGCCGGCAGTCCGGGACTATGGCACGAGCAGTACTTC. The rearrangement joins TRBV28 to TRBJ2-7; 7 positions match TRBD2. CDR1 MDHEN and CDR2 SYDVKM come from the germline V gene. The CDR3 is 13 amino acids. Filled out from reference TRBV28 and TRBJ2-7, the complete variable domain reads DVKVTQSSRYLVKRTGEKVFLECVQDMDHENMFWYRQDPGLGLRLIYFSYDVKMKEKGDIPEGYSVSREKKERFSLILESASTNQTSMYLCAGSPGLWHEQYFGPGTRLTVT.

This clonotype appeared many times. CDR3 in amino acids: CASSPTRTSGGSTDTQYF. Here the CDR3 DNA reads TGTGCCAGCAGCCCGACTCGGACTAGCGGGGGGTCCACAGATACGCAGTATTTT. The rearrangement uses TRBV7-9 and TRBJ2-3; TRBD2 aligns across 14 bases. Germline assignment: CDR1 SEHNR and CDR2 FQNEAQ (reference sequence). The CDR3 consists of 18 residues. V was clipped by 5 bases and J by 2 bases; unmatched bases: 9.

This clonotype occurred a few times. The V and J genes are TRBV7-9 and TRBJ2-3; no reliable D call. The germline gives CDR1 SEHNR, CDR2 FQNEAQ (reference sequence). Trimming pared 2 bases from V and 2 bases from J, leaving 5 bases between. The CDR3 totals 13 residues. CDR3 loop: CASSLTNTDTQYF. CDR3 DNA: TGTGCCAGCAGCTTAACCAACACAGATACGCAGTATTTT.

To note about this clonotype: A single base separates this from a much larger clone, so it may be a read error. For the CDR3, the DNA is TGTGCCAGCAGCCTGGGACAACTCACAGATACGCAGCATTTT. As protein: CASSLGQLTDTQHF. This chain uses TRBV4-2 with TRBJ2-3; D might be TRBD1 (6 bases). With the DNA end fitting TRBJ1-5 better, the J assignment may be wrong. The CDR3 extends over 14 amino acids. Germline loops: CDR1 LGHNA, CDR2 YNFKEQ.

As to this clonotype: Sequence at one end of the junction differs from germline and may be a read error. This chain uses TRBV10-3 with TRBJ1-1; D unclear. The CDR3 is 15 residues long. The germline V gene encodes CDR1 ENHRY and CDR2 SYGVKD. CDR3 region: CAIRGITAANTVAFF. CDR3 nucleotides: TGTGCCATCAGAGGTATCACAGCAGCGAACACTGTAGCTTTCTTT.

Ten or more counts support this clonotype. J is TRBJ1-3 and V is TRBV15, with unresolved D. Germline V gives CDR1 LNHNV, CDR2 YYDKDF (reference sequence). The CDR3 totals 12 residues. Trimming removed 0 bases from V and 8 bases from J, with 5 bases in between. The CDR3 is CATSRDLDTIYF. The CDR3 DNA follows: TGTGCCACCAGCAGAGATCTGGACACCATATATTTT.

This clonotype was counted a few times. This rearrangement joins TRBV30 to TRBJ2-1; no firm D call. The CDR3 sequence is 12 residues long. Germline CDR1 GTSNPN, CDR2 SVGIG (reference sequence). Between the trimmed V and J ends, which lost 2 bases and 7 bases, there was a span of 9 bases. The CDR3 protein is CAWSPSDNEQFF. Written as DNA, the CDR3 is TGTGCCTGGAGTCCCTCGGATAATGAGCAGTTCTTC. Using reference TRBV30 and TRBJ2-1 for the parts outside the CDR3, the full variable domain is SQTIHQWPATLVQPVGSPLSLECTVEGTSNPNLYWYRQAAGRGLQLLFYSVGIGQISSEVPQNLSASRPQDRQFILSSKKLLLSDSGFYLCAWSPSDNEQFFGPGTRLTVL.

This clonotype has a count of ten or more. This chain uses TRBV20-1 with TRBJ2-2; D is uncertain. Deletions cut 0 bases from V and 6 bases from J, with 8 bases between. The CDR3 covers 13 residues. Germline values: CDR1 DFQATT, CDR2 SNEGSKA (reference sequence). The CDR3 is CSARDYSSGELFF. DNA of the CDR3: TGCAGTGCTAGAGATTACAGCTCCGGGGAGCTGTTTTTT.

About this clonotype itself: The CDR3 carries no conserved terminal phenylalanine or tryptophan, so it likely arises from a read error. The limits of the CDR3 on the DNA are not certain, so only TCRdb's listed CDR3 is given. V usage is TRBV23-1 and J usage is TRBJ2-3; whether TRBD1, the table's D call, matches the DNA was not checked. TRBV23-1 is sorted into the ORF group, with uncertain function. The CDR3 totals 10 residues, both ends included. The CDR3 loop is CASSQVWGSG.

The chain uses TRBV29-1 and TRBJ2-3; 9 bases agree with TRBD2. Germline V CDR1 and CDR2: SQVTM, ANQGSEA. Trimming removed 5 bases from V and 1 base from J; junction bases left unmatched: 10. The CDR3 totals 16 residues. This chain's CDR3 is CSVIPRASGGTDTQYF. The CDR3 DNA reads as TGCAGCGTTATCCCGAGGGCTAGCGGGGGCACAGATACGCAGTATTTT.